A selection of T cell receptor beta chains follows, all from one sample in a study of liver allograft versus peripheral blood T cells. In TCRdb, the reads were re-called with MiXCR into one record per CDR3 protein. This table has around 13,000 distinct CDR3 sequences, under 30% appearing once. These receptors came from a human patient who had a liver transplant. Some T cells here may be from the graft donor. Each CDR3 is given without its conserved first and last residue. The order of the fields is D gene, V gene, J gene, CDR3 protein. A D gene is named only where the DNA matches it firmly.

d_call: NA; v_call: TRBV6-1; j_call: TRBJ1-1; cdr3_aa: ASSEGWGRHTEAF
d_call: TRBD2; v_call: TRBV6-1; j_call: TRBJ2-7; cdr3_aa: ASSVAGGSYEQY
d_call: NA; v_call: TRBV7-9; j_call: TRBJ2-5; cdr3_aa: ASWDGEETQY
d_call: TRBD2; v_call: TRBV27; j_call: TRBJ2-1; cdr3_aa: ASSLWLAGPNEQF
d_call: NA; v_call: TRBV19; j_call: TRBJ2-3; cdr3_aa: ATQKRQSGTDTQY
d_call: NA; v_call: TRBV9; j_call: TRBJ2-7; cdr3_aa: AGPGGGLDEQY
d_call: NA; v_call: TRBV20-1; j_call: TRBJ2-3; cdr3_aa: SAMKASTDTQY
d_call: TRBD2; v_call: TRBV6-5; j_call: TRBJ2-1; cdr3_aa: ASGTSGGARNEQF
d_call: NA; v_call: TRBV19; j_call: TRBJ1-1; cdr3_aa: ASRGFGRNTEAF
d_call: TRBD2; v_call: TRBV18; j_call: TRBJ2-7; cdr3_aa: ASSPSGFAYEQY
d_call: NA; v_call: TRBV11-2; j_call: TRBJ1-1; cdr3_aa: ASSAKGDTEAF
d_call: TRBD2; v_call: TRBV19; j_call: TRBJ2-3; cdr3_aa: ASSIPLAGGADTQY
d_call: TRBD2; v_call: TRBV27; j_call: TRBJ2-1; cdr3_aa: ASSRTSGYSYNEQF
d_call: TRBD2; v_call: TRBV18; j_call: TRBJ2-1; cdr3_aa: ASSPASGGAGLGEQF
d_call: NA; v_call: TRBV14; j_call: TRBJ2-3; cdr3_aa: ARPRLSRTDTQY
d_call: NA; v_call: TRBV29-1; j_call: TRBJ1-2; cdr3_aa: SAGVADGYT
d_call: NA; v_call: TRBV27; j_call: TRBJ1-5; cdr3_aa: ASSPLQGLYSNQPQH
d_call: TRBD2; v_call: TRBV9; j_call: TRBJ2-2; cdr3_aa: ASSVGLAGAGTGELF
d_call: NA; v_call: TRBV27; j_call: TRBJ2-2; cdr3_aa: ASSPQSPGELF
d_call: NA; v_call: TRBV19; j_call: TRBJ1-5; cdr3_aa: ASTISASPNQPQH
d_call: NA; v_call: TRBV18; j_call: TRBJ2-6; cdr3_aa: ASSPRDSGANVLT
d_call: TRBD1; v_call: TRBV25-1; j_call: TRBJ2-2; cdr3_aa: ASRGTGVTGELF
d_call: NA; v_call: TRBV5-6; j_call: TRBJ2-7; cdr3_aa: ASSLTGDLSYEQY
d_call: TRBD1; v_call: TRBV5-4; j_call: TRBJ2-5; cdr3_aa: ASSVPQGDGETQY
d_call: NA; v_call: TRBV19; j_call: TRBJ2-3; cdr3_aa: ASSMGLSTDTQY
d_call: TRBD1; v_call: TRBV6-2/TRBV6-3; j_call: TRBJ2-2; cdr3_aa: ASSSRDRYTGELF
d_call: NA; v_call: TRBV7-9; j_call: TRBJ1-1; cdr3_aa: ASSINPGRDTEAF
d_call: NA; v_call: TRBV5-1; j_call: TRBJ2-1; cdr3_aa: ASSSRIADEQF
d_call: TRBD2; v_call: TRBV27; j_call: TRBJ2-7; cdr3_aa: ASSMGDYRNEQY
d_call: TRBD2; v_call: TRBV19; j_call: TRBJ2-1; cdr3_aa: ASSTPGTSGSSYNEQF
d_call: NA; v_call: TRBV6-5; j_call: TRBJ2-7; cdr3_aa: ASTRTGSGAGEQY
d_call: TRBD2; v_call: TRBV20-1; j_call: TRBJ2-1; cdr3_aa: SNIAGGTYNEQF
d_call: TRBD2; v_call: TRBV20-1; j_call: TRBJ2-5; cdr3_aa: SAHGTSGDPQETQY
d_call: TRBD1; v_call: TRBV27; j_call: TRBJ2-7; cdr3_aa: ASSDTDRARDEQY
d_call: NA; v_call: TRBV6-1; j_call: TRBJ1-1; cdr3_aa: ASSYSWDANTEAF
d_call: TRBD1; v_call: TRBV6-5; j_call: TRBJ1-3; cdr3_aa: ASRGDSGNTIY
d_call: NA; v_call: TRBV20-1; j_call: TRBJ1-2; cdr3_aa: SARPPRVEGYT
d_call: NA; v_call: TRBV6-1; j_call: TRBJ1-5; cdr3_aa: ASTGHPHQPQH
d_call: TRBD2; v_call: TRBV29-1; j_call: TRBJ2-3; cdr3_aa: SEGEGLDTQY
d_call: NA; v_call: TRBV18; j_call: TRBJ1-1; cdr3_aa: ASSPDTPEAF
d_call: TRBD1; v_call: TRBV24-1; j_call: TRBJ2-5; cdr3_aa: ATSTQTGARPGTQY
d_call: TRBD1; v_call: TRBV19; j_call: TRBJ2-4; cdr3_aa: ASSILTGRDRAVQY
d_call: TRBD2; v_call: TRBV6-5; j_call: TRBJ2-7; cdr3_aa: ASSYQTSGGASSYEQY
d_call: NA; v_call: TRBV12-3/TRBV12-4; j_call: TRBJ2-1; cdr3_aa: ASSLEEGNEQF
d_call: NA; v_call: TRBV6-1; j_call: TRBJ1-4; cdr3_aa: ASLGTLNEKLF
d_call: NA; v_call: TRBV6-5; j_call: TRBJ2-1; cdr3_aa: ASSNTGYWDEQF